This paragraph covers one T cell receptor beta chain sequence. The CDR3 contains 15 residues. Germline V gene sequence: CDR1 SEHNR, CDR2 FQNEAQ (reference sequence). With 3 bases removed from V and 4 bases from J, the gap between germline ends came to 13 bases. The data derive from a study of OX40 agonist ivuxolimab in advanced cancers. Study in general: The patients received agonistic anti-OX40 (CD134) antibody ivuxolimab. The study enrolled dose-escalation patients with hepatocellular carcinoma, melanoma, renal cell or head and neck cancer. Partial responses were achieved by three patients, one with hepatocellular carcinoma and two with cutaneous melanoma.

Assay used: immunoSEQ multiplex PCR; TCRdb lists only in-frame clones, some missing. The table includes about 50,000 clones, almost 85% detected once. Samples were taken at baseline and on day 1 of cycles 4 and 7. The receptor comes from an adult with an advanced solid tumor such as melanoma, head and neck, liver or kidney cancer. V is TRBV7-9 and J is TRBJ1-3; D remains ambiguous. The sample here was CD4+ or CD8+ T cells sorted from blood, taken in a trial of the OX40 agonist ivuxolimab. CDR3 nucleotide sequence: TGTGCCAGCAGCTTCATTGGGGAGAGGGGAAACACCATATATTTT. As protein: CASSFIGERGNTIYF.